The 3 T cell receptor beta chains below all came from one sample that was sequenced in a study of blood T cell repertoires in COVID-19. Profiled with immunoSEQ multiplex PCR; TCRdb holds only in-frame clones, not every one. This table holds more than 250,000 clones, around 88% found once. What was sequenced was peripheral blood. Receptor source: a woman in her fifties or sixties with acute or convalescent COVID-19.

This clone was seen a single time. This rearrangement joins TRBV6-2 or TRBV6-3 to TRBJ2-7; TRBD2 aligns across 8 bases. The CDR3 is made up of 17 amino acids. J was trimmed by 4 bases and V by 6 bases; bases with no gene match: 17. CDR1 is MNHEY and CDR2 is SVGEGT in the germline V gene. The CDR3 is CASSPPGIAGLAYEQYF. The CDR3 nucleotides read TGTGCCAGCAGCCCGCCGGGGATAGCGGGATTAGCTTACGAGCAGTACTTC.

J is TRBJ2-1 and V is TRBV4-1; no definite D call. Germline assignment: CDR1 MGHRA and CDR2 YSYEKL. V lost 3 bases and J lost 3, with 9 bases in between. The CDR3 loop spans 14 amino acids. The CDR3 DNA is TGCGCCAGCAGCCACCCCCTAGTCTACAATGAGCAGTTCTTC. Residues: CASSHPLVYNEQFF.

The chain combines TRBV3-1 (or the pseudogene TRBV3-2) with TRBJ1-2; 8 nucleotides line up with TRBD1. J gave up 6 bases and V 1 base, and 7 bases lay outside the gene matches. Germline V gene sequence: CDR1 LGHDT, CDR2 YNNKEL (reference sequence). This CDR3 is built from 15 residues. CDR3 loop: CASSQVSGGMDGYTF. The CDR3 DNA reads as TGTGCCAGCAGCCAAGTTTCAGGGGGCATGGATGGCTACACCTTC.